The sequence of this TCR beta chain was determined in a study of T cells in Graves' hyperthyroidism and ophthalmopathy. General study points: In the blood, most expanded thyroid clonotypes above 0.001 appeared as well.

V gave up 6 bases and J gave up 9 bases, with 6 bases separating them. Germline V gene data show CDR1 as SNHLY and CDR2 as FYNNEI. There are 10 residues in the CDR3. The CDR3 regions of TCR beta were amplified from RNA transcripts. The HTBI primer set was used in a first-round RT-PCR of the TCR CDR3. TCRdb re-called the multiplex PCR reads through MiXCR, storing one row per CDR3 protein. The sample shows hundreds of thousands of distinct CDR3 sequences, 45% of them seen only once. With regard to this clonotype: No antigen is known for it.

The rearrangement links TRBV2 to TRBJ1-5; D is undetermined. The TCR comes from an adult man with Graves' disease, either hyperthyroidism or ophthalmopathy (not recorded which). The specimen was peripheral blood or thyroid tissue (not recorded which). CDR3 residues: CASSGWPQHF. The DNA of the CDR3 is TGTGCCAGCAGCGGGTGGCCCCAGCATTTT.